Below are 23 T cell receptor beta chains sequenced from a single sample in a study of OX40 agonist ivuxolimab in advanced cancers. Produced via immunoSEQ multiplex PCR; TCRdb's table is partial and in-frame only. The repertoire holds just under 100,000 clones, with 94% as singletons. Sequenced here: CD4+ or CD8+ T cells sorted from blood, sampled in a trial of the OX40 agonist ivuxolimab. The source of these receptors is an adult with an advanced solid tumor such as melanoma, head and neck, liver or kidney cancer.

The rearrangement uses TRBV11-2 and TRBJ2-1; 10 nucleotides line up with TRBD1. Germline loops: CDR1 SGHAT, CDR2 FQNNGV. CDR3 length equals 16 residues. After removal of 4 bases from V and 10 bases from J, the junction contained 13 bases not matched to a gene. CDR3 DNA sequence: TGTGCCAGCAGCTCCCGGACGGGACAGGGGACAGGGGAGCAGTTCTTC. Translation gives CASSSRTGQGTGEQFF.

The V and J genes are TRBV10-3 and TRBJ2-1, with D tentatively TRBD2 (6 bases). This CDR3 contains 16 residues. Trimming stripped 8 bases from V and 2 bases from J, with 19 bases between. CDR1 and CDR2 (germline): ENHRY, SYGVKD. The CDR3 region has the DNA TGTGCCATCGCCCTTCATGTCGGGGGTACCTACAATGAGCAGTTCTTC. This gives the protein CAIALHVGGTYNEQFF.

This chain uses TRBV10-2 with TRBJ1-4; 8 bases agree with TRBD1. Germline CDR1 is WSHSY and CDR2 is SAAADI. V lost 6 bases and J lost 0; bases outside the gene matches: 15. The CDR3 has 19 amino acids. CDR3 coding DNA: TGCGCCAGCAGCCGACAGGGGAGTCGAATACGTGCAACTAATGAAAAACTGTTTTTT. Amino acid sequence: CASSRQGSRIRATNEKLFF.

V usage is TRBV27 and J usage is TRBJ2-2; D ambiguous. The CDR3 totals 15 residues. V was cut by 7 bases and J by 4 bases, with 16 bases left in between. From germline, CDR1 is MNHEY and CDR2 SMNVEV (reference sequence). The CDR3 protein is CASTLRPAGTGELFF. The CDR3, as DNA: TGTGCCAGCACCCTCCGACCCGCCGGCACCGGGGAGCTGTTTTTT.

This sequence joins TRBV7-9 and TRBJ2-5; D might be TRBD1 (5 bases). The CDR3 totals 14 residues. CDR1 SEHNR and CDR2 FQNEAQ come from the germline V gene (reference sequence). V gave up 0 bases and J gave up 5 bases, with 10 bases separating them. CDR3 sequence reads: CASSLAGVVETQYF. CDR3 sequence (DNA): TGTGCCAGCAGCTTAGCAGGGGTCGTGGAGACCCAGTACTTC.

The J gene is TRBJ1-3, the V gene TRBV9; no clear D gene. V was pared by 0 bases and J by 8 bases, with 12 bases between. CDR1 and CDR2 (germline): SGDLS, YYNGEE. This CDR3 has 14 amino acids. The CDR3 region has the DNA TGTGCCAGCAGCGTAGGGGGAGTGGCGGACACCATATATTTT. It translates to CASSVGGVADTIYF.

The CDR3 sequence is CASSLDGNTGELFF. The DNA for the CDR3 is TGCGCCAGCAGCTTGGACGGGAACACCGGGGAGCTGTTTTTT. V and J are TRBV5-1 and TRBJ2-2; D is uncertain. V was clipped by 0 bases and J by 1 base, with 4 bases between them. In germline, CDR1 is SGHRS, CDR2 YFSETQ. This CDR3 has 14 amino acids.

The chain combines TRBV7-9 with TRBJ1-1; D unclear. The CDR3 covers 14 residues. CDR1 is SEHNR and CDR2 is FQNEAQ in the germline V gene (reference sequence). Trimming left V 5 bases short and J 3 bases short, with 13 bases between. The DNA for the CDR3 is TGTGCCAGCAGCCAAGCGGGGATGTACACTGAAGCTTTCTTT. Protein sequence: CASSQAGMYTEAFF.

The chain links TRBV10-1 to TRBJ2-3, with 10 bases fitting TRBD1. The germline gives CDR1 WNHNN, CDR2 SYGVQD (reference sequence). This CDR3 contains 17 residues. The trim removed 0 bases at V and 0 bases at J, leaving 3 bases unmatched. The CDR3 loop is CASSESGQGRSTDTQYF. CDR3 bases: TGCGCCAGCAGTGAGTCGGGACAGGGGAGGAGCACAGATACGCAGTATTTT.

This chain joins TRBV5-1 and TRBJ1-2; D not certain. Germline CDR1 reads SGHRS; CDR2 reads YFSETQ. The CDR3 runs to 13 residues. V lost 6 bases, J lost 0 bases, and 9 bases lay in between. CDR3 in DNA: TGCGCCAGCAAGGGCGGCGCTAACTATGGCTACACCTTC. Residues: CASKGGANYGYTF. Combining the CDR3 with reference TRBV5-1 and TRBJ1-2 gives the whole variable domain KAGVTQTPRYLIKTRGQQVTLSCSPISGHRSVSWYQQTPGQGLQFLFEYFSETQRNKGNFPGRFSGRQFSNSRSEMNVSTLELGDSALYLCASKGGANYGYTFGSGTRLTVV.

CDR3 region: CASRIAGGYEQYF. The CDR3 DNA is TGTGCCAGCAGAATAGCGGGAGGGTACGAGCAGTACTTC. V is TRBV27 and J is TRBJ2-7; 11 bases fit TRBD2. With 6 bases clipped from V and 4 bases from J, the junction kept 2 bases outside the gene matches. Germline CDR1 reads MNHEY; CDR2 reads SMNVEV (reference sequence). This CDR3 has 13 residues.

The chain has TRBV5-1 and TRBJ1-2, with TRBD1 as a possible D gene (6 bases). This CDR3 is built from 14 residues. Germline V CDR1 and CDR2: SGHRS, YFSETQ. Deletions cut 0 bases from V and 3 bases from J, with 9 bases between. Here the CDR3 DNA reads TGCGCCAGCAGCTTGGCCTCAGGGGACTATGGCTACACCTTC. It yields the protein CASSLASGDYGYTF.

The V and J genes are TRBV7-6 and TRBJ1-2; no definite D call. The V end lost 5 bases, the J end lost 4 bases, and 17 bases lay between the germline ends. CDR3 length: 15 amino acids. CDR1 is SGHVS and CDR2 is FNYEAQ in the germline V gene. CDR3: CASSPVSGPLYGYTF. The CDR3 region has the DNA TGTGCCAGCAGCCCAGTTTCAGGCCCTCTCTATGGCTACACCTTC.

The chain combines TRBV5-1 with TRBJ1-3; no clear D. There are 16 residues in the CDR3. Germline V gene data show CDR1 as SGHRS and CDR2 as YFSETQ. V lost 0 bases, J lost 3 bases, and 13 bases lay in between. CDR3 amino acids: CASSLEVGDSGNTIYF. The CDR3 DNA is TGCGCCAGCAGCTTGGAAGTGGGAGATAGTGGAAACACCATATATTTT.

V usage is TRBV19 and J usage is TRBJ2-5; 9 bases are a match to TRBD2. The ends lost 7 bases at V and 5 bases at J; junction bases unmatched: 8. The CDR3 length is 14 residues. The germline V gene has CDR1 LNHDA and CDR2 SQIVND (reference sequence). The CDR3 loop is CASTAGGPGETQYF. The CDR3 coding sequence is TGTGCCAGTACGGCGGGAGGGCCCGGGGAGACCCAGTACTTC.

For the CDR3, the DNA is TGCGCCAGCAGCCAAAATCCAGGGTCTTCACGGGGGACTGAAGCTTTCTTT. Residues: CASSQNPGSSRGTEAFF. The chain joins TRBV4-1 to TRBJ1-1; D is perhaps TRBD1 (5 bases). The CDR3 extends over 17 amino acids. The germline gives CDR1 MGHRA, CDR2 YSYEKL. Trimming took off 2 bases at V and 5 bases at J, with 21 bases between the two ends.

The chain joins TRBV30 to TRBJ1-2; 7 nucleotides line up with TRBD1. This CDR3 has 14 amino acids. V was clipped by 2 bases and J by 4 bases; unmatched bases: 7. Germline CDR1 is GTSNPN and CDR2 is SVGIG (reference sequence). CDR3 sequence reads: CAWSRDSVPYGYTF. The CDR3 nucleotides read TGTGCCTGGAGTCGGGACAGTGTCCCCTATGGCTACACCTTC.

The chain carries TRBV5-4 and TRBJ2-7; D perhaps matches TRBD2 (5 bases). Germline loops: CDR1 SGHNT, CDR2 YYREEE (reference sequence). The V end lost 4 bases, the J end lost 0 bases, and 14 bases lay between the germline ends. This CDR3 region has 15 residues. CDR3 nucleotide sequence: TGTGCCAGCAGCCGGATGACTATCGGCTCCTACGAGCAGTACTTC. Its protein is CASSRMTIGSYEQYF.

The genes are TRBV5-1 and TRBJ1-1; D remains ambiguous. Trimming removed 5 bases at V and 3 bases at J, with 8 bases between. CDR1 and CDR2 from the germline V gene are SGHRS and YFSETQ. The length of the CDR3 is 12 residues. CDR3 nucleotide sequence: TGCGCCAGCAGGGTTAGCGACACTGAAGCTTTCTTT. Translated, it gives CASRVSDTEAFF.

The J gene is TRBJ2-7, the V gene TRBV10-3, with TRBD1 identical over 10 bases. Trimming at V came to 4 bases and at J to 2 bases, leaving 2 bases not matched to a gene. Germline V gene sequence: CDR1 ENHRY, CDR2 SYGVKD. The CDR3 totals 14 residues. The CDR3 loop reads CAISGGTGAYEQYF. The DNA for the CDR3 is TGTGCCATCAGTGGAGGGACAGGGGCCTACGAGCAGTACTTC.

V is TRBV7-3 and J is TRBJ2-1; D call uncertain. Trimming took 5 bases from V and 0 from J, leaving 8 bases between them. The length of the CDR3 is 14 residues. Germline CDR1 and CDR2: SGHTA and FQGTGA. CDR3 amino acids: CASSGDGSYNEQFF. The CDR3 bases are TGTGCCAGCAGCGGGGATGGCTCCTACAATGAGCAGTTCTTC.

About this clone: This sample includes further DNA sequences coding for the same CDR3. The gene calls are TRBV5-1 and TRBJ1-1, with TRBD1 as a possible D gene (6 bases). Germline CDR1 and CDR2: SGHRS and YFSETQ. This CDR3 region has 16 residues. V lost 3 bases to trimming and J lost 1 base, with 16 bases between them. CDR3 in amino acids: CASSWKMGGQNTEAFF. The CDR3 region has the DNA TGCGCCAGCAGCTGGAAAATGGGGGGGCAGAACACTGAAGCTTTCTTT. Full variable domain (rest looked up from reference TRBV5-1 and TRBJ1-1): KAGVTQTPRYLIKTRGQQVTLSCSPISGHRSVSWYQQTPGQGLQFLFEYFSETQRNKGNFPGRFSGRQFSNSRSEMNVSTLELGDSALYLCASSWKMGGQNTEAFFGQGTRLTVV.

The chain uses TRBV10-3 and TRBJ1-1, with a tentative D call TRBD1 (6 bases). The CDR3 spans 14 residues. Trimming shortened V by 6 bases and J by 1 base, and 12 bases separated the two germline ends. Germline CDR1 reads ENHRY; CDR2 reads SYGVKD. The CDR3 DNA reads as TGTGCCATCAGCCCTTTACAGGGGAACACTGAAGCTTTCTTT. It is translated as CAISPLQGNTEAFF.